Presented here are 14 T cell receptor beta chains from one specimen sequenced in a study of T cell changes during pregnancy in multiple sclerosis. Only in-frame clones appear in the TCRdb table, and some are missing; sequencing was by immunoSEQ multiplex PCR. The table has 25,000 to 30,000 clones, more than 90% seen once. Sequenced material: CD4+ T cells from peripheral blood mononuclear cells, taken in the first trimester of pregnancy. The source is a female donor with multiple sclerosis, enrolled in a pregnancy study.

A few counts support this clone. This chain's CDR3 is CATSRDLGTGGPTYNEQFF. The CDR3 coding sequence is TGTGCCACCAGCAGAGATCTGGGAACCGGGGGACCAACCTACAATGAGCAGTTCTTC. The V call is TRBV15, the J call TRBJ2-1; a weak D match, TRBD2 (6 bases). The CDR3 extends over 19 amino acids. Germline values: CDR1 LNHNV, CDR2 YYDKDF (reference sequence). V shed 0 bases and J shed 2 bases, with 20 bases lying between them.

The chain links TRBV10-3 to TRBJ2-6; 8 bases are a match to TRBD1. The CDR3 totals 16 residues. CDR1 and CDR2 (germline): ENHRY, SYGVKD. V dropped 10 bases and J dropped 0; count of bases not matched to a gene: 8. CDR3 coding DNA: TGTGCCACATATGACAGGGGAACCTCTGGGGCCAACGTCCTGACTTTC. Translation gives CATYDRGTSGANVLTF.

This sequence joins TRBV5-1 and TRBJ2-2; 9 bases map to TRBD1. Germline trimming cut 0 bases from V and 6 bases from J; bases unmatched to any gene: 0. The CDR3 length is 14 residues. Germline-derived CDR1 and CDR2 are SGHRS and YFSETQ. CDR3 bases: TGCGCCAGCAGCTTGGGGACAGGGGCCGGGGAGCTGTTTTTT. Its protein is CASSLGTGAGELFF.

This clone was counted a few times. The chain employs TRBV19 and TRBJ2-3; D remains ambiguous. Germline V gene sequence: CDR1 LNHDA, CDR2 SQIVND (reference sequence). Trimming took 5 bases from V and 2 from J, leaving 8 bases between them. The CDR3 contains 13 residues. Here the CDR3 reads CASSEAFTDTQYF. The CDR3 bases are TGTGCCAGTAGTGAGGCTTTCACAGATACGCAGTATTTT.

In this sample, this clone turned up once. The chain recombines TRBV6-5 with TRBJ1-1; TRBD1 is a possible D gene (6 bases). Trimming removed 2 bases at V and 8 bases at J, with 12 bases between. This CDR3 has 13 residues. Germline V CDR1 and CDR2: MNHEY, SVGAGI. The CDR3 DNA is TGTGCCAGCAGTTACAACAGGGTGGCAGAAGCTTTCTTT. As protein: CASSYNRVAEAFF.

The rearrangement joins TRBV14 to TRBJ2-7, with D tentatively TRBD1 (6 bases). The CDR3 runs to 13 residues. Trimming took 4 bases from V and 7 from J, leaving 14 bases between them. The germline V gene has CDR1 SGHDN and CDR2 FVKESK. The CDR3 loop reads CASSPQQGSEQYF. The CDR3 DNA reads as TGTGCCAGCAGCCCCCAACAGGGATCTGAGCAGTACTTC.

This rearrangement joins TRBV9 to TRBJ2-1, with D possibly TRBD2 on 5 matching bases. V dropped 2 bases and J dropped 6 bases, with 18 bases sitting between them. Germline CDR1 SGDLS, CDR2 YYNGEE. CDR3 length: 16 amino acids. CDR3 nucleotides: TGTGCCAGCAGCGTGTCAATGGGAGAACGGGGCAATGAGCAGTTCTTC. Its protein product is CASSVSMGERGNEQFF.

The CDR3 DNA reads TGCGCCAGCAGCGTATCCGGGACAGGAATTTACGGCACTGAAGCTTTCTTT. Amino acid sequence: CASSVSGTGIYGTEAFF. The J gene is TRBJ1-1, the V gene TRBV5-1; 8 bases align to TRBD1. This CDR3 region has 17 residues. J gave up 4 bases and V 4 bases, and 15 bases lay outside the gene matches. Looked up from germline, CDR1 is SGHRS and CDR2 is YFSETQ.

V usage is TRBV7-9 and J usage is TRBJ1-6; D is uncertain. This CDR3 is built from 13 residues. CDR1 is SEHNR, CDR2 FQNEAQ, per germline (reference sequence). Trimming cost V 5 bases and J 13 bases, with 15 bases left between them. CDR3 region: CASSLPPGGPLHF. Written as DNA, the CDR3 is TGTGCCAGCAGCCTCCCCCCGGGCGGGCCCCTCCACTTT.

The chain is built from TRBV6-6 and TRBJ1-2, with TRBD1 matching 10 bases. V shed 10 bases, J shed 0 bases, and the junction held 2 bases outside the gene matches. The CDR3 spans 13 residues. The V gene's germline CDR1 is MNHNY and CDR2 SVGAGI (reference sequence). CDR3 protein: CATGQGANYGYTF. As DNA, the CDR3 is TGTGCCACAGGACAGGGGGCTAACTATGGCTACACCTTC.

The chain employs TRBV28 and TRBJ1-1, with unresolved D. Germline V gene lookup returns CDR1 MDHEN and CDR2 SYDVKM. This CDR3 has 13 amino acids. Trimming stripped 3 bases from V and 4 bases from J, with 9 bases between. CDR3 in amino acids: CASSLPGSTEAFF. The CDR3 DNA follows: TGTGCCAGCAGTTTGCCAGGTTCCACTGAAGCTTTCTTT. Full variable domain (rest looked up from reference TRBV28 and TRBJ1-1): DVKVTQSSRYLVKRTGEKVFLECVQDMDHENMFWYRQDPGLGLRLIYFSYDVKMKEKGDIPEGYSVSREKKERFSLILESASTNQTSMYLCASSLPGSTEAFFGQGTRLTVV.

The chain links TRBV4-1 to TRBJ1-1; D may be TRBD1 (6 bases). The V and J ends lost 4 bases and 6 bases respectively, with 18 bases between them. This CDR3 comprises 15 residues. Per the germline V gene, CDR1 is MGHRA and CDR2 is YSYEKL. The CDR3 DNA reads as TGCGCCAGCAGCCCCGGTTTACAGGGTACCGCTGAAGCTTTCTTT. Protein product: CASSPGLQGTAEAFF.

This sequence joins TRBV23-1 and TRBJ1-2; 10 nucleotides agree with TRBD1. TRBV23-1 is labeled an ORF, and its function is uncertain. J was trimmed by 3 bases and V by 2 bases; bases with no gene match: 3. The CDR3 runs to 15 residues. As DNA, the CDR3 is TGCGCCAGCAGTCAACCGGACAGGGGGGACTATGGCTACACCTTC. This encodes CASSQPDRGDYGYTF.

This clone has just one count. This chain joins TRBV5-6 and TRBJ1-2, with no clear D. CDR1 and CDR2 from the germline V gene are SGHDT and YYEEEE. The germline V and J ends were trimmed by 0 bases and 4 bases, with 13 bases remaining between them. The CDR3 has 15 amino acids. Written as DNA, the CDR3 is TGTGCCAGCAGCTTGGAGGCGGGGAGGGCCTATGGCTACACCTTC. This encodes CASSLEAGRAYGYTF.